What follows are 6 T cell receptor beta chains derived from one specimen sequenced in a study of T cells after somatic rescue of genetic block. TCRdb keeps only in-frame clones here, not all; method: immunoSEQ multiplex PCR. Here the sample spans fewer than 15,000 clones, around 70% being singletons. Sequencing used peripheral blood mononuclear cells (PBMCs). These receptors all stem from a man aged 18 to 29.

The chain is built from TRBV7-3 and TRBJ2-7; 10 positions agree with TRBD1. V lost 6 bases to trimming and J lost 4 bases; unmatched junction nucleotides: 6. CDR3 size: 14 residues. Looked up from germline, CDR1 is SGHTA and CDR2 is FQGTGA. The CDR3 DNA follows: TGTGCCAGCAGGCTACCGGGACAGGGGTACGAGCAGTACTTC. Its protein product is CASRLPGQGYEQYF.

Written as DNA, the CDR3 is TGTGCCTGGAGTGCCCCGGGGGGTTTCACTAACTATGGCTACACCTTC. Translating it yields CAWSAPGGFTNYGYTF. The V and J genes are TRBV30 and TRBJ1-2; the D gene is possibly TRBD1 (5 bases). The CDR3 runs 16 residues. Trimming took off 1 base at V and 0 bases at J, with 15 bases between the two ends. The germline V gene has CDR1 GTSNPN and CDR2 SVGIG (reference sequence).

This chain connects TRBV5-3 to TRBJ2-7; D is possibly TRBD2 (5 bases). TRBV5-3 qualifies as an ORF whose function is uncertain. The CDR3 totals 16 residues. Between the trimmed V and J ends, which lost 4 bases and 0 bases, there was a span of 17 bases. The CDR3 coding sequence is TGTGCCAGAAGCCGAGGGCAGGTAGACCTCTCCTACGAGCAGTACTTC. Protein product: CARSRGQVDLSYEQYF.

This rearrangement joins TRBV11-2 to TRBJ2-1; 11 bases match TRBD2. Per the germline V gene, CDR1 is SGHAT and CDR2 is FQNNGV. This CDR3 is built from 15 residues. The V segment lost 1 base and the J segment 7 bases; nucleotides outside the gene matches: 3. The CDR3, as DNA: TGTGCCAGCAGCTTAGTGGTAGCGGGGGGGAATGAGCAGTTCTTC. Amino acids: CASSLVVAGGNEQFF.

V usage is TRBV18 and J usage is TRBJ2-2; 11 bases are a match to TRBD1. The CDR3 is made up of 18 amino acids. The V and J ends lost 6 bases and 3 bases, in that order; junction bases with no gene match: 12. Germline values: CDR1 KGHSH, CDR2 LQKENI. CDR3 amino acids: CASSAGTGGLLDTGELFF. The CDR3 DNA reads TGTGCCAGCTCGGCCGGGACAGGGGGATTATTGGACACCGGGGAGCTGTTTTTT.

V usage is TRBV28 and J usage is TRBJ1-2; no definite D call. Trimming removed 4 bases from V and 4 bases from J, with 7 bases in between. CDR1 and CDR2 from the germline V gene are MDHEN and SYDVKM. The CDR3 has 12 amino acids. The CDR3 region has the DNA TGTGCCAGCAGTTCGGTCCCCTATGGCTACACCTTC. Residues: CASSSVPYGYTF.